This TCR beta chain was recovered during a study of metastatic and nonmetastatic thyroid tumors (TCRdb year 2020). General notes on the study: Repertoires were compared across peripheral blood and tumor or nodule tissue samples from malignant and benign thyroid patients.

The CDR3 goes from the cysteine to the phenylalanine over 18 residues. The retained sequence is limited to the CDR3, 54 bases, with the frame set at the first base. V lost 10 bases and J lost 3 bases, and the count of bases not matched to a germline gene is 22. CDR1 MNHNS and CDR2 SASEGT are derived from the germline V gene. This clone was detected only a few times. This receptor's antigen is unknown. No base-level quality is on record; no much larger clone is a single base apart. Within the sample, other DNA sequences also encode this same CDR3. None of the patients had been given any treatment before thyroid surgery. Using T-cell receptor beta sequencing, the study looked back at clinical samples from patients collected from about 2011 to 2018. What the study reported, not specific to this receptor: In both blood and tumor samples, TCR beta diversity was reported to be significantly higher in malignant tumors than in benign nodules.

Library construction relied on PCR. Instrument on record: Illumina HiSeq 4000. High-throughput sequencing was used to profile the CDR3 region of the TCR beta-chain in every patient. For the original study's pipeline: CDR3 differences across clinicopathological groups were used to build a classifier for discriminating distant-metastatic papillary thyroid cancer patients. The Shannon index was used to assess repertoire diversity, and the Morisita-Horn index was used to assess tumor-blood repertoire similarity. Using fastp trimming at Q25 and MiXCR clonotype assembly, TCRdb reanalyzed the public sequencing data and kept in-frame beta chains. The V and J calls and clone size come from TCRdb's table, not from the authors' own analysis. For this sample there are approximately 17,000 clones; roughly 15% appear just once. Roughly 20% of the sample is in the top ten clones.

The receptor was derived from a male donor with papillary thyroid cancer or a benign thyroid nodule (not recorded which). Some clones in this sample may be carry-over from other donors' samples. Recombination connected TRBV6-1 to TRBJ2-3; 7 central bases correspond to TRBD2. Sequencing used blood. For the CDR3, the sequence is CAIQSGLAGEGPTDTQYF. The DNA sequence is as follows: TGTGCCATACAGTCCGGACTGGCGGGAGAAGGGCCGACAGATACGCAGTATTTT.